This T cell receptor beta chain originates from a study of blood T cells in healthy people across ages. Study-level information: About one barcoded beta molecule was captured per two T cells (by template switching). Study conclusions and caveats: In long-lived donors, naive CD4+ cell counts and diversity exceeded those of aged donors. Older age coincided with a roughly linear decline in TCR beta diversity per million T cells.

It was with a sample-barcoded 5' primer and a J-beta primer mix that a second PCR of roughly 7 to 12 cycles was run. MiXCR, applied by TCRdb to the 5' RACE reads, yields one record per CDR3 protein. The table has more than 800,000 distinct CDR3 sequences, more than 25% seen once. The V end lost 6 bases, the J end lost 1 base, and 9 bases lay between the germline ends. The CDR3 has 13 amino acids. Germline CDR1 reads MNHNS; CDR2 reads SASEGT. This clonotype was seen a handful of times. Its antigen remains unidentified. With each sample, at least 5 micrograms of total RNA were extracted. Sequenced input: blood. The chain uses TRBV6-1 and TRBJ2-5; D gene ambiguous. This sequence was found in a woman aged 80 or over in good health. CDR3 region: CASRRRGQETQYF. CDR3 DNA sequence: TGTGCCAGCAGGCGGCGCGGCCAAGAGACCCAGTACTTC.